This passage covers 29 T cell receptor beta chains from one sample sequenced in a study of technical replicates of blood from a few donors. Profiling relied on immunoSEQ multiplex PCR, and the TCRdb table lists in-frame clones only, not all of them. The data show approximately 69,000 clones, 80% to 90% seen once. Sequencing was performed on PBMCs. The receptor set was obtained from a human donor in good health. Some clones in this sample may be carry-over from other donors' samples.

This chain uses TRBV7-6 with TRBJ1-4; D not certain. From germline, CDR1 is SGHVS and CDR2 FNYEAQ. Trimming stripped 3 bases from V and 4 bases from J, with 9 bases between. The CDR3 totals 14 residues. The CDR3 nucleotides read TGTGCCAGCAGCTTTACAGACGATAATGAAAAACTGTTTTTT. Translation: CASSFTDDNEKLFF.

The V call is TRBV9, the J call TRBJ2-2, with TRBD2 matching over 9 bases. Per the germline V gene, CDR1 is SGDLS and CDR2 is YYNGEE. This CDR3 is built from 16 residues. J lost 7 bases, V lost 0 bases, and 7 bases had no gene match. DNA of the CDR3: TGTGCCAGCAGCGTAGTCGCGGGGGGGCCGGTCGGGGAGCTGTTTTTT. It codes for CASSVVAGGPVGELFF. Full variable domain (outside the CDR3, taken from reference TRBV9 and TRBJ2-2): DSGVTQTPKHLITATGQRVTLRCSPRSGDLSVYWYQQSLDQGLQFLIQYYNGEERAKGNILERFSAQQFPDLHSELNLSSLELGDSALYFCASSVVAGGPVGELFFGEGSRLTVL.

This chain uses TRBV30 with TRBJ1-5, with 8 bases identical to TRBD1. The CDR3 runs to 13 residues. The V gene's germline CDR1 is GTSNPN and CDR2 SVGIG (reference sequence). V lost 4 bases and J lost 6; bases outside the gene matches: 5. The CDR3 nucleotides read TGTGCCTGGAACTCAGGGGGCGTTCAGCCCCAGCATTTT. This encodes CAWNSGGVQPQHF.

The chain employs TRBV6-5 and TRBJ1-1, with D perhaps TRBD1 (6 bases). Trimming took off 6 bases at V and 5 bases at J, with 10 bases between the two ends. Germline CDR1 reads MNHEY; CDR2 reads SVGAGI. The CDR3 contains 12 residues. The CDR3 sequence: CASRLGTTEAFF. The CDR3 coding sequence is TGTGCCAGCAGGCTTGGGACAACTGAAGCTTTCTTT.

The chain carries TRBV18 and TRBJ2-7; 9 bases map to TRBD1. CDR1 KGHSH and CDR2 LQKENI come from the germline V gene. The CDR3 contains 15 residues. With V trimmed by 0 bases and J by 3 bases, 3 bases remained unmatched. In nucleotides, the CDR3 is TGTGCCAGCTCACCACCGGGACAGGGTGGCTACGAGCAGTACTTC. This gives the protein CASSPPGQGGYEQYF. The whole variable domain, remainder taken from reference TRBV18 and TRBJ2-7, is NAGVMQNPRHLVRRRGQEARLRCSPMKGHSHVYWYRQLPEEGLKFMVYLQKENIIDESGMPKERFSAEFPKEGPSILRIQQVVRGDSAAYFCASSPPGQGGYEQYFGPGTRLTVT.

The chain has TRBV19 and TRBJ2-7; TRBD2 agrees at 9 bases. This CDR3 has 16 amino acids. V trimming: 2 bases; J trimming: 0 bases; junction bases outside the gene matches: 5. CDR1 and CDR2 from the germline V gene are LNHDA and SQIVND (reference sequence). The CDR3 reads CASSIWVAGASYEQYF. As DNA, the CDR3 is TGTGCCAGTAGTATATGGGTAGCGGGAGCCTCCTACGAGCAGTACTTC.

V gene TRBV5-1 combines with J gene TRBJ2-1; tentatively, D is TRBD2 (5 bases). With 0 bases removed from V and 6 bases from J, the gap between germline ends came to 10 bases. From germline, CDR1 is SGHRS and CDR2 YFSETQ. The CDR3 length is 14 residues. CDR3 sequence: CASSLASAGNEQFF. The CDR3 DNA sequence: TGCGCCAGCAGCTTGGCGTCCGCGGGCAATGAGCAGTTCTTC.

This rearrangement joins TRBV9 to TRBJ2-1; D perhaps matches TRBD1 (5 bases). The V gene's germline CDR1 is SGDLS and CDR2 YYNGEE. V lost 0 bases, J lost 4 bases, and 17 bases lay in between. CDR3 length: 17 residues. The CDR3 loop reads CASSVGFLGAQYNEQFF. The CDR3 DNA reads TGTGCCAGCAGCGTAGGCTTCCTAGGGGCGCAGTACAATGAGCAGTTCTTC.

The V call is TRBV11-3, the J call TRBJ2-1; D is perhaps TRBD2 (5 bases). CDR3 length: 14 residues. V lost 6 bases and J 4 bases, leaving 13 bases between the germline ends. Looked up from germline, CDR1 is SGHNT and CDR2 is YENEEA. The CDR3 DNA follows: TGTGCCAGCAGTCCCGACGGCGGGTACAATGAGCAGTTCTTC. Its translation is CASSPDGGYNEQFF. The variable domain in full, completed from reference TRBV11-3 and TRBJ2-1, reads EAGVVQSPRYKIIEKKQPVAFWCNPISGHNTLYWYLQNLGQGPELLIRYENEEAVDDSQLPKDRFSAERLKGVDSTLKIQPAELGDSAVYLCASSPDGGYNEQFFGPGTRLTVL.

The V call is TRBV21-1, the J call TRBJ2-7; TRBD2 was called by the table and not checked on the DNA. TRBV21-1 corresponds to a pseudogene. CDR3 length: 12 amino acids. CDR3 in amino acids: CARKREGHEQYF. CDR3 nucleotides: TGTGCCAGGAAGCGGGAGGGCCACGAGCAGTACTTC.

This rearrangement joins TRBV2 to TRBJ1-1; maybe TRBD1 (6 bases). The CDR3 runs to 15 residues. V was clipped by 6 bases and J by 1 base, with 15 bases between them. Looked up from germline, CDR1 is SNHLY and CDR2 is FYNNEI. The CDR3: CASSNNQGRNTEAFF. The CDR3 DNA is TGTGCCAGCAGCAACAATCAGGGGAGGAACACTGAAGCTTTCTTT.

The J gene is TRBJ1-2, the V gene TRBV5-5; D gene ambiguous. The germline gives CDR1 SGHKS, CDR2 YYEKEE (reference sequence). CDR3 length: 15 residues. Trimming removed 1 base from V and 1 base from J, with 11 bases in between. CDR3 in DNA: TGTGCCAGCAGCTTGTCGCAGGCGATTAACTATGGCTACACCTTC. This sequence encodes CASSLSQAINYGYTF.

The chain employs TRBV9 and TRBJ1-1; no clear D gene. V shed 0 bases and J shed 0 bases, with 9 bases lying between them. The V gene's germline CDR1 is SGDLS and CDR2 YYNGEE. CDR3 length: 15 amino acids. The CDR3 sequence is CASSVGQTMNTEAFF. The CDR3, as DNA: TGTGCCAGCAGCGTAGGTCAGACAATGAACACTGAAGCTTTCTTT.

The chain's CDR3 is CASSAMGSSYNEQFF. The DNA for the CDR3 is TGTGCCAGCAGCGCTATGGGCAGCTCCTACAATGAGCAGTTCTTC. The V call is TRBV5-4, the J call TRBJ2-1; D ambiguous. The CDR3 has 15 amino acids. Germline lookup yields CDR1 SGHNT and CDR2 YYREEE (reference sequence). V was clipped by 4 bases and J by 0 bases, with 11 bases between them.

The genes are TRBV10-3 and TRBJ2-2; possible D gene TRBD1, 7 bases. Germline CDR1 reads ENHRY; CDR2 reads SYGVKD. This CDR3 contains 16 residues. The V end lost 5 bases, the J end lost 2 bases, and 15 bases lay between the germline ends. CDR3 in amino acids: CAISSTTGTNTGELFF. Here the CDR3 DNA reads TGTGCCATCAGTTCCACGACAGGGACTAACACCGGGGAGCTGTTTTTT.

The chain carries TRBV29-1 and TRBJ2-1, with 10 bases matching TRBD2. The V gene end was trimmed by 5 bases and the J gene end by 6 bases; junction bases not matched to a gene: 4. The CDR3 sequence is 13 residues long. Germline loops: CDR1 SQVTM, CDR2 ANQGSEA. The CDR3 bases are TGCAGCGTTAGCGGGGGGGCCGTCAATGAGCAGTTCTTC. This sequence encodes CSVSGGAVNEQFF.

The J gene is TRBJ1-6, the V gene TRBV27, with 7 bases identical to TRBD1. The CDR3 spans 15 residues. From germline, CDR1 is MNHEY and CDR2 SMNVEV (reference sequence). V lost 6 bases and J lost 4; bases outside the gene matches: 6. In DNA, the CDR3 is TGTGCCAGCAGCCGCGGGACAGCGTATAATTCACCCCTCCACTTT. Translated: CASSRGTAYNSPLHF.

The chain couples TRBV7-9 to TRBJ2-3; D might be TRBD2 (6 bases). V was pared by 4 bases and J by 5 bases, with 22 bases between. CDR1 and CDR2 (germline): SEHNR, FQNEAQ (reference sequence). The CDR3 runs 17 residues. The CDR3 is CASSSRGLGRGGDTQYF. CDR3 nucleotide sequence: TGTGCCAGCAGCTCCCGCGGTCTCGGTAGGGGAGGAGATACGCAGTATTTT.

The chain combines TRBV27 with TRBJ1-1, with a weak D call TRBD1 (5 bases). Germline V gene sequence: CDR1 MNHEY, CDR2 SMNVEV (reference sequence). With 2 bases removed from V and 5 bases from J, the gap between germline ends came to 9 bases. CDR3 length: 13 residues. As DNA, the CDR3 is TGTGCCAGCAGTTTACAGGGCAGGACTGAAGCTTTCTTT. Translating gives CASSLQGRTEAFF.

V gene TRBV13 combines with J gene TRBJ1-1; 7 bases are shared with TRBD1. This CDR3 has 13 residues. Trimming removed 4 bases from V and 4 bases from J; junction bases left unmatched: 3. Looked up from germline, CDR1 is PRHDT and CDR2 is FYEKMQ (reference sequence). CDR3: CASSSDRVTEAFF. DNA for the CDR3: TGTGCCAGCAGCTCAGACAGGGTCACTGAAGCTTTCTTT.

V gene TRBV12-5 combines with J gene TRBJ2-5, with D hard to call. V lost 5 bases and J lost 4, with 11 bases in between. The CDR3 length is 13 residues. Germline V CDR1 and CDR2: LGHNT, FRNRAP. The CDR3 coding sequence is TGTGCTAGTGGTCCCTCGAACGGAGAGACCCAGTACTTC. It codes for CASGPSNGETQYF.

This rearrangement joins TRBV25-1 to TRBJ2-1, with TRBD2 identical over 8 bases. J lost 4 bases, V lost 4 bases, and 6 bases had no gene match. The germline V gene has CDR1 MGHDK and CDR2 SYGVNS. This CDR3 is 15 amino acids long. CDR3 DNA sequence: TGTGCCAGCAGTGCGAGCGGGGGAAAATACAATGAGCAGTTCTTC. Translating gives CASSASGGKYNEQFF.

About this clone itself: The junction does not match germline at one end; this may be a read error. V and J are TRBV6-6 and TRBJ2-1; 9 positions match TRBD1. CDR3 length equals 13 residues. Germline assignment: CDR1 MNHNY and CDR2 SVGAGI (reference sequence). CDR3 nucleotide sequence: TGTGCCAGCAGGAACGCCGGGACAGGGTTTCTGGTCTTC. Its translation is CASRNAGTGFLVF.

The J gene is TRBJ2-1, the V gene TRBV19; tentative D call: TRBD2 (6 bases). The length of the CDR3 is 16 residues. V lost 4 bases to trimming and J lost 9 bases, with 22 bases between them. Germline V gives CDR1 LNHDA, CDR2 SQIVND (reference sequence). CDR3: CASSTLTGLASGEQFF. The CDR3 DNA follows: TGTGCCAGTAGTACCCTTACGGGACTGGCCTCAGGTGAGCAGTTCTTC.

V is TRBV30 and J is TRBJ1-5; a possible D gene is TRBD1 (6 bases). The V end lost 3 bases, the J end lost 3 bases, and 9 bases lay between the germline ends. This CDR3 is built from 13 residues. CDR1 and CDR2 (germline): GTSNPN, SVGIG (reference sequence). CDR3 bases: TGTGCCTGGAGCGGACAGCCCAATCAGCCCCAGCATTTT. Encoded protein: CAWSGQPNQPQHF.

The rearrangement links TRBV9 to TRBJ2-1, with TRBD2 matching 13 bases. The V gene end was trimmed by 4 bases and the J gene end by 3 bases; junction bases not matched to a gene: 4. The CDR3 is 16 amino acids. Germline CDR1 and CDR2: SGDLS and YYNGEE. The CDR3 bases are TGTGCCAGCAGCATCGGACTAGCGGGGGTCTACAATGAGCAGTTCTTC. It translates to CASSIGLAGVYNEQFF.

V and J are TRBV4-3 and TRBJ2-2, with 7 bases matching TRBD2. The germline CDR1 and CDR2 sequences are LGHNA and YSLEER. CDR3 size: 16 residues. V gave up 0 bases and J gave up 6 bases; unmatched junction bases: 7. The CDR3 loop is CASSQDTPGGSGELFF. In DNA, the CDR3 is TGCGCCAGCAGCCAAGATACGCCGGGGGGTTCCGGGGAGCTGTTTTTT.

The chain recombines TRBV19 with TRBJ1-3; unclear D gene. Looked up from germline, CDR1 is LNHDA and CDR2 is SQIVND (reference sequence). CDR3 length: 16 residues. The ends were cut back, 6 bases at V and 0 bases at J, with 15 bases in the middle. In nucleotides, the CDR3 is TGTGCCAGTAGCACCCACCAAACGGTCTCTGGAAACACCATATATTTT. Its protein is CASSTHQTVSGNTIYF.

The chain joins TRBV6-1 to TRBJ2-7, with TRBD2 identical over 13 bases. Losses at the gene ends were 5 bases for V and 6 bases for J; bases not matched to a gene: 7. The CDR3 has 15 amino acids. Germline V lookup: CDR1 MNHNS, CDR2 SASEGT. Written as DNA, the CDR3 is TGTGCCAGCAGTTCCGGACTAGCGGGGGTAGCCGAGCAGTACTTC. It translates to CASSSGLAGVAEQYF.